Listed below are T cell receptor beta chains from one sample, sequenced in a study of blood T cell repertoires in COVID-19. Only in-frame clones appear in the TCRdb table, and some are missing; sequencing was by immunoSEQ multiplex PCR. The profile shows 230,000 or so clones, around 82% of them singletons. Sequenced input: PBMCs or T cells enriched from blood (not recorded which). The receptors come from a man aged 50 or older who had recovered from COVID-19. CDR3s include the opening cysteine and the closing phenylalanine or tryptophan. The D gene is left open where the match is weak. The size field is filled for only some rows; it gives once, few, many or a size class.

-	TRBJ1-1	once	TRBV18	TGTGCCAGCTCACGTATGAACACTGAAGCTTTCTTT	CASSRMNTEAFF
-	TRBJ2-7	-	TRBV19	TGTGCCAGTACGGGGCGGGATTCCTACGAGCAGTACTTC	CASTGRDSYEQYF
TRBD1	TRBJ1-5	-	TRBV27	TGTGCCAGCAGTATAGGGACAGGGGCCCGTCAGCCCCAGCATTTT	CASSIGTGARQPQHF
TRBD1	TRBJ2-1	-	TRBV7-8	TGTGCCAGCAGCCTAAGACAGGGGACGCCAGAGGGGAATGAGCAGTTCTTC	CASSLRQGTPEGNEQFF
TRBD2	TRBJ2-1	-	TRBV28	TGTGCCAGCAGTTTAGGCGGGAGCTCCTACAATGAGCAGTTCTTC	CASSLGGSSYNEQFF
TRBD1	TRBJ2-2	few	TRBV5-5	TGTGCCAGCATTGGGCAACGCCGACAGGGGACGAACACCGGGGAGCTGTTTTTT	CASIGQRRQGTNTGELFF
TRBD2	TRBJ2-5	-	TRBV20-1	TGCAGTGCTAGTACCCTTAGCGGGAGGGGAGAGACCCAGTACTTC	CSASTLSGRGETQYF
-	TRBJ1-2	-	TRBV6-5	TGTGCCAGCAGTTACATTACCAGCGGTCCGGAAGGCTACACCTTC	CASSYITSGPEGYTF
-	TRBJ2-1	-	TRBV6-4	TGTGCCAGCAGTTCCAGGGGCTATGAGCAGTTCTTC	CASSSRGYEQFF
-	TRBJ2-3	-	TRBV30	TGTGCCTGGAAAGGGGCCCGCACAGATACGCAGTATTTT	CAWKGARTDTQYF
TRBD1	TRBJ1-5	-	TRBV2	TGTGCCAGCAGGGCCTCCCCGGATCAGGGGGGTCAGCCCCAGCATTTT	CASRASPDQGGQPQHF
TRBD1	TRBJ2-1	-	TRBV2	TGTGCCAGCAGTATAAGGACAGGATCAGGCGATGAGCAGTTCTTC	CASSIRTGSGDEQFF
TRBD2	TRBJ2-1	-	TRBV7-9	TGTGCCAGCAGCTTAATGGGACTAGCGATTAATGAGCAGTTCTTC	CASSLMGLAINEQFF
-	TRBJ2-5	-	TRBV24-1	TGTGCCACCAGGGCGGACCCCGGGGGAGGAGAGACCCAGTACTTC	CATRADPGGGETQYF
TRBD2	TRBJ2-7	-	TRBV6-2/TRBV6-3	TGTGCCAGCAGTTACGGGATCCGACTAGCGGGAGTCTACGAGCAGTACTTC	CASSYGIRLAGVYEQYF
TRBD2	TRBJ2-7	-	TRBV29-1	TGCAGCGTTGAGCGGGGGGCCTACGAGCAGTACTTC	CSVERGAYEQYF
TRBD1	TRBJ1-1	-	TRBV7-9	TGTGCCAGCAGCCTACACAGGGGAACTGAAGCTTTCTTT	CASSLHRGTEAFF
-	TRBJ2-1	-	TRBV11-3	TGTGCCAGCAGCTTTTCGGGACTCCTATACAATGAGCAGTTCTTC	CASSFSGLLYNEQFF
TRBD2	TRBJ2-3	-	TRBV9	TGTGCCAGCAGCCTCAGGACTAGCGGGGGGGCAAGCACAGATACGCAGTATTTT	CASSLRTSGGASTDTQYF
-	TRBJ1-5	-	TRBV5-1	TGCGCCAGCAGCTTGAACGGGGATCAGCCCCAGCATTTT	CASSLNGDQPQHF
-	TRBJ1-1	-	TRBV15	TGTGCCACCCAGGGAGGCAAGGGCGCGGGTATCCAAGCTTTCTTT	CATQGGKGAGIQAFF
-	TRBJ2-7	-	TRBV10-3	TGTGCCATCAGTGAGACGGTCTCCTACGAGCAGTACTTC	CAISETVSYEQYF
TRBD1	TRBJ1-5	-	TRBV10-3	TGTGCCATCGGTCCAGGGGGCAGTCAGCCCCAGCATTTT	CAIGPGGSQPQHF
TRBD1	TRBJ1-2	-	TRBV28	TGTGCCAGCAGGGACAGGGCACATGGCTACACCTTC	CASRDRAHGYTF
TRBD1	TRBJ2-7	-	TRBV5-1	TGCGCCAGCAGCTTGGGACAGGGGTACTACGAGCAGTACTTC	CASSLGQGYYEQYF
-	TRBJ1-1	-	TRBV1	TGCACCAGCAGCCAAGTTTTCTGGCGGGTGGGGGGCACTGAAGCTTTCTTT	CTSSQVFWRVGGTEAFF
TRBD2	TRBJ2-3	once	TRBV9	TGTGCCAGCAGCGTAGTGGGCGGGAGGCCCGGGGATACGCAGTATTTT	CASSVVGGRPGDTQYF
-	TRBJ2-7	-	TRBV27	TGTGCCAGCAGCTGGGCTGTCTCCTACGAGCAGTACTTC	CASSWAVSYEQYF
TRBD1	TRBJ1-5	-	TRBV30	TGTGCCTGGGGTGGACAGGAGACTCAGCCCCAGCATTTT	CAWGGQETQPQHF
-	TRBJ1-2	-	TRBV6-5	TGTGCCAGCAAAGGGGCAGGGAATTATGGCTACACCTTC	CASKGAGNYGYTF
TRBD1	TRBJ1-5	-	TRBV7-2	TGTGCCAGCAGCCTGGGGCAGGGGGCAATTCAGCCCCAGCATTTT	CASSLGQGAIQPQHF
TRBD2	TRBJ2-3	-	TRBV7-8	TGTGCCAGCAGCTTAGTACGACTAGCGGGAAGCACAGATACGCAGTATTTT	CASSLVRLAGSTDTQYF
TRBD1	TRBJ1-2	-	TRBV5-4	TGTGCCAGCAGCTCCGGGACAGCCGACTATGGCTACACCTTC	CASSSGTADYGYTF
TRBD1	TRBJ1-1	few	TRBV18	TGTGCCAGCTCACCAAGCGGACAGGGGACTGAAGCTTTCTTT	CASSPSGQGTEAFF